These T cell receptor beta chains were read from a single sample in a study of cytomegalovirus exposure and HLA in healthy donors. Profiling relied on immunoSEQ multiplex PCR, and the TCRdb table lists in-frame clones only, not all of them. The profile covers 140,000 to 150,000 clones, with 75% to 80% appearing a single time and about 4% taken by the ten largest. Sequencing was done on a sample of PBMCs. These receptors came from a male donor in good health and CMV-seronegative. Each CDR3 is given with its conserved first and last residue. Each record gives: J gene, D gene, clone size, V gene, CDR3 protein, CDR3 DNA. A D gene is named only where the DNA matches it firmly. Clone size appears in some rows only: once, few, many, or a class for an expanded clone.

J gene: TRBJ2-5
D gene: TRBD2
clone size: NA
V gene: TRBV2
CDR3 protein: CASRPQAGGETQYF
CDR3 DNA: TGTGCCAGCAGGCCCCAGGCGGGGGGGGAGACCCAGTACTTC

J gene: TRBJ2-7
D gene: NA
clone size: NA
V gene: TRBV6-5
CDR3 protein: CASRLTGTYEQYF
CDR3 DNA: TGTGCCAGCAGGCTAACAGGGACCTACGAGCAGTACTTC

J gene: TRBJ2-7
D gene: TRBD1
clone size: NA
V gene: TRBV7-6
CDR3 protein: CASSPGTGSYEQYF
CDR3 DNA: TGTGCCAGCAGTCCCGGGACAGGGAGCTACGAGCAGTACTTC

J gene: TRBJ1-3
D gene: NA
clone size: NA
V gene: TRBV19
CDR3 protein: CASSTTGVNGNTIYF
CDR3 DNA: TGTGCCAGTAGTACGACAGGTGTAAACGGGAACACCATATATTTT

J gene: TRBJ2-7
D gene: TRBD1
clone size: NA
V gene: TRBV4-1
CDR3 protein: CASSQGPRQGSSYEQYF
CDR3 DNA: TGCGCCAGCAGCCAAGGCCCGAGACAGGGGAGCTCCTACGAGCAGTACTTC

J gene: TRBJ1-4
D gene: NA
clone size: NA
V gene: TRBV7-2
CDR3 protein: CASSYGGARGEKLFF
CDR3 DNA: TGTGCCAGCAGCTACGGGGGGGCGCGGGGAGAAAAACTGTTTTTT

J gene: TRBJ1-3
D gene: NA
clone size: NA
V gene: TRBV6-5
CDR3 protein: CASTSSGNTIYF
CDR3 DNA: TGTGCCAGCACGTCCAGTGGAAACACCATATATTTT

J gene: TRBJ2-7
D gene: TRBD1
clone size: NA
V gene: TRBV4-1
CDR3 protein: CASSLVIQGATYEQYF
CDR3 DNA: TGCGCCAGCAGCCTAGTAATACAGGGGGCAACCTACGAGCAGTACTTC

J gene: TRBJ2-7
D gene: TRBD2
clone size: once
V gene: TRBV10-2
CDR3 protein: CASSSSGGTYEQYF
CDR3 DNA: TGCGCCAGCAGCTCGAGCGGGGGGACCTACGAGCAGTACTTC

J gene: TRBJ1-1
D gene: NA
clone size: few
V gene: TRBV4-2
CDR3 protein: CASSPRGMGTEAFF
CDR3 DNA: TGTGCCAGCAGCCCCAGGGGTATGGGCACTGAAGCTTTCTTT

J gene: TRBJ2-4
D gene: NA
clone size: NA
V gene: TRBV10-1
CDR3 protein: CASSESTAGPKDSQYF
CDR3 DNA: TGCGCCAGCAGTGAGTCGACAGCGGGGCCTAAGGACAGTCAGTACTTC

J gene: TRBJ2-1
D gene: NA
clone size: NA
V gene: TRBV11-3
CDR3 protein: CASSLVSGQYNEQFF
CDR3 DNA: TGTGCCAGCAGCTTAGTTAGCGGACAATACAATGAGCAGTTCTTC

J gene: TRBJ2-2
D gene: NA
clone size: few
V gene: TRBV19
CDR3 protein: CASRIRRTGELFF
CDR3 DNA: TGTGCCAGTAGGATTCGGCGGACCGGGGAGCTGTTTTTT

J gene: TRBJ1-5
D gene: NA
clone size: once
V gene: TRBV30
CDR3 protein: CAWSVGGNTQSAAQHF
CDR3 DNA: TGTGCCTGGAGTGTTGGGGGCAACACTCAATCAGCAGCCCAGCATTTT

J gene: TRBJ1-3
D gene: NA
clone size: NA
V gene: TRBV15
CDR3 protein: CATSRDLPSSGNTIYF
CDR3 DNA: TGTGCCACCAGCAGAGATTTGCCGAGCTCTGGAAACACCATATATTTT

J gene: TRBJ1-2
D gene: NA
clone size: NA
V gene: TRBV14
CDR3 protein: CASSQIQGHYGYTF
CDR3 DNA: TGTGCCAGCAGCCAGATACAGGGCCACTATGGCTACACCTTC

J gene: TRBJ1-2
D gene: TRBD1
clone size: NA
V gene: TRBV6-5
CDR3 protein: CASRQGAGGYTF
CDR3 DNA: TGTGCCAGCAGACAGGGGGCGGGGGGCTACACCTTC

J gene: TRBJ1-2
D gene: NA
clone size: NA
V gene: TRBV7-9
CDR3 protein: CASSLQVTGF
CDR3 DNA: TGTGCCAGCAGCTTACAAGTTACAGGCTTC

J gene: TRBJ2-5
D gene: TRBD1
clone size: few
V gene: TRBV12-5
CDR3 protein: CASGPGQGMRKTQYF
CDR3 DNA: TGTGCTAGTGGTCCGGGACAGGGGATGCGAAAGACCCAGTACTTC

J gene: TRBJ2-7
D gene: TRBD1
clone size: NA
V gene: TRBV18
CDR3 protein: CASSPPLGQTYEQYF
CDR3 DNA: TGTGCCAGCTCACCACCGTTGGGACAGACCTACGAGCAGTACTTC

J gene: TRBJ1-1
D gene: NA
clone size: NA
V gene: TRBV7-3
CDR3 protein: CASSLISRGGPGTEAFF
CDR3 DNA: TGTGCCAGCAGCTTAATTTCGAGGGGAGGACCGGGGACTGAAGCTTTCTTT

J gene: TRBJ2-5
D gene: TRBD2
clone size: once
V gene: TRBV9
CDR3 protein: CASSVAAGGPETQYF
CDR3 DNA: TGTGCCAGCAGCGTAGCGGCGGGGGGGCCAGAGACCCAGTACTTC

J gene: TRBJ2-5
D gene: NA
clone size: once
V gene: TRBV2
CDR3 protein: CASSQGARTQYF
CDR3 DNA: TGTGCCAGCAGTCAAGGGGCGAGGACCCAGTACTTC

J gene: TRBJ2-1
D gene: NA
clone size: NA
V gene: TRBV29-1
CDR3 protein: CSVVDRSGSSYNEQFF
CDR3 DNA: TGCAGCGTTGTAGATCGTAGCGGAAGCTCCTACAATGAGCAGTTCTTC

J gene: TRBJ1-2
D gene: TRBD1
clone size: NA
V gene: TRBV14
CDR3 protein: CASSQAGTGSGYTF
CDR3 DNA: TGTGCCAGCAGCCAGGCCGGGACAGGGAGTGGCTACACCTTC

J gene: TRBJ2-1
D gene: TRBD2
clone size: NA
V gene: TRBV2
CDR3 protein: CANRAGGPLNEQFF
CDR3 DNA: TGTGCTAATCGAGCGGGGGGGCCCCTCAATGAGCAGTTCTTC

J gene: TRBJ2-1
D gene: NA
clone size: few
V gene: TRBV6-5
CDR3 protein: CASSYSNIHEQFF
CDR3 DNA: TGTGCCAGCAGTTACTCTAACATCCATGAGCAGTTCTTC

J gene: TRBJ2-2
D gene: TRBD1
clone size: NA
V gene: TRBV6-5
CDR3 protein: CASSITGGGELFF
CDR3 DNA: TGTGCCAGCAGCATTACAGGGGGCGGGGAGCTGTTTTTT

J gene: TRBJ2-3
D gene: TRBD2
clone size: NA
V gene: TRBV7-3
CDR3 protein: CASSRGTSGRVSTDTQYF
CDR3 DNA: TGTGCCAGCAGCCGAGGGACTAGCGGGAGGGTCAGCACAGATACGCAGTATTTT

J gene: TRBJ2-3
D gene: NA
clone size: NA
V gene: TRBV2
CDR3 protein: CASSQTYQGTDTQYF
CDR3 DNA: TGTGCCAGCAGTCAGACATACCAAGGCACAGATACGCAGTATTTT

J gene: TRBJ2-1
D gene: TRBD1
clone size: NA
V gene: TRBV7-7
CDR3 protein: CASSPTGGYNEQFF
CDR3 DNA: TGTGCTAGCAGCCCCACAGGGGGTTACAATGAGCAGTTCTTC

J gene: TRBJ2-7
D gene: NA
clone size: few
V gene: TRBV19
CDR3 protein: CASSSPGHQSSYEQYF
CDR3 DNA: TGTGCCAGTAGTAGCCCGGGACACCAGAGCTCCTACGAGCAGTACTTC

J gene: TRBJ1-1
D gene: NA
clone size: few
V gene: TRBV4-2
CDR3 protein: CASSQDGLMNTEAFF
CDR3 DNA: TGTGCCAGCAGCCAAGATGGCCTTATGAACACTGAAGCTTTCTTT

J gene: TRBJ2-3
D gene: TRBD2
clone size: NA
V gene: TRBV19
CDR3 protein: CASTSGSRDTQYF
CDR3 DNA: TGTGCCAGTACCAGCGGGAGTCGAGATACGCAGTATTTT

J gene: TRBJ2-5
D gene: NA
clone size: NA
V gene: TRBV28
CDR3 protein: CASSPRGGQVSETQYF
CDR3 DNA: TGTGCCAGCAGTCCCAGGGGGGGACAGGTCTCGGAGACCCAGTACTTC

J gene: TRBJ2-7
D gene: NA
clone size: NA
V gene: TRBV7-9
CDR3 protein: CASSLGAIYEQYF
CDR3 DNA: TGTGCCAGCAGCTTAGGAGCGATTTACGAGCAGTACTTC

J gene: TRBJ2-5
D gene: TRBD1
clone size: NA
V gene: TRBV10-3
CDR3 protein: CAISEDGTGGPITETQYF
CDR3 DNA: TGTGCCATCAGTGAGGACGGGACAGGGGGCCCCATTACCGAGACCCAGTACTTC

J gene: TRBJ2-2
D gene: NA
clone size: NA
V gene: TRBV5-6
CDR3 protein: CASRDPGYTGELFF
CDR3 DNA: TGTGCCAGCAGGGATCCAGGGTACACCGGGGAGCTGTTTTTT

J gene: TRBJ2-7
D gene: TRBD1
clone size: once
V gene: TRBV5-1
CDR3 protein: CASSYGQGTYEQYF
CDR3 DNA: TGCGCCAGCAGCTACGGACAGGGAACCTACGAGCAGTACTTC

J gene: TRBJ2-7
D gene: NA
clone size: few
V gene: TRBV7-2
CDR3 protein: CASSLVGSGYEQYF
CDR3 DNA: TGTGCCAGCAGCTTAGTCGGTAGCGGCTACGAGCAGTACTTC

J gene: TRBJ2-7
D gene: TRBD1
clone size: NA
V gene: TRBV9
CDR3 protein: CASSVGGQGYEQYF
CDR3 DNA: TGTGCCAGCAGCGTAGGGGGACAGGGTTACGAGCAGTACTTC